The text below deals with one T cell receptor beta chain. The antigen remains undetermined. The data were produced by immunoSEQ multiplex PCR, yet TCRdb's version contains in-frame clones alone and is incomplete. The data show 150,000 to 200,000 clones, with 80% to 95% seen just once and around 1.9% held by the top ten. These data belong to a study of T cell responses to AZD1222 COVID-19 vaccine. General observations from the study: Among those given AZD1222, only 5 to 7 were seropositive at baseline. Repertoire collection took place solely once the T cell response had peaked. Mostly white British, mostly female donors; authors suggested clonal diversity may be underestimated.

Sequenced here: peripheral blood, sampled 28 days after the second AZD1222 dose. This receptor was obtained from an adult who received the AZD1222 COVID-19 vaccine.

CDR3 coding DNA: TGCGCCAGCAGCCGGGGGACTAGGGGGGAAGAGACCCAGTACTTC. Its translation is CASSRGTRGEETQYF. The V gene is TRBV4-1, the J gene TRBJ2-5, with 8 bases fitting TRBD2. Trimming took 4 bases from V and 3 from J; bases not matched to a gene: 7. Germline V gene sequence: CDR1 MGHRA, CDR2 YSYEKL. The CDR3 length is 15 residues.